This T cell receptor beta chain emerged from a study of blood T cell repertoires in COVID-19. Looking at the study overall: COVID-19 samples from acute and convalescent phases originated in the United States, Italy and Spain. PBMCs, B-cell-depleted T cells, or T cells were the source of the cDNA or gDNA that made up the material.

The protocol was immunoSEQ multiplex PCR, while the TCRdb copy is restricted to in-frame clones and leaves out a portion. The table includes some 160,000 clones, around 81% detected once. With 4 bases removed from V and 5 bases from J, the gap between germline ends came to 9 bases. This CDR3 contains 12 residues. CDR1 is SGHRS and CDR2 is YFSETQ in the germline V gene. J is TRBJ2-5 and V is TRBV5-1, with a tentative D call TRBD1 (6 bases). The sequence came from a man in his 70s who had recovered from COVID-19. Sequencing was carried out using peripheral blood. This chain's CDR3 is CASSPGQETQYF. The CDR3 DNA reads TGCGCCAGCAGCCCCGGACAGGAGACCCAGTACTTC.